This is a list of T cell receptor beta chains from one sample in a study of T cell responses to AZD1222 COVID-19 vaccine. Profiled with immunoSEQ multiplex PCR; TCRdb holds only in-frame clones, not every one. Here the sample spans roughly 180,000 clones, around 88% being singletons. The input for sequencing was peripheral blood, taken on day 0 of AZD1222 vaccination. These receptors were collected from an adult in good health. The CDR3 runs from the conserved cysteine through the conserved F or W. The order of the fields is clone size, J gene, D gene, V gene, CDR3 protein, CDR3 DNA. The D gene is left open where the match is weak. Some rows have no size entry. The others give once, few or many, or a class for an expanded clone.

clone_size: -; j_call: TRBJ1-5; d_call: -; v_call: TRBV6-5; cdr3_aa: CASKSGTRNQPQHF; cdr3_nt: TGTGCCAGCAAATCCGGGACACGAAATCAGCCCCAGCATTTT
clone_size: -; j_call: TRBJ1-6; d_call: -; v_call: TRBV3-1/TRBV3-2; cdr3_aa: CASSQDRAARGTGSYNSPLHF; cdr3_nt: TGTGCCAGCAGCCAAGATCGAGCGGCCCGGGGGACGGGCTCCTATAATTCACCCCTCCACTTT
clone_size: -; j_call: TRBJ2-1; d_call: TRBD2; v_call: TRBV11-2; cdr3_aa: CASSLGSGQTSGGYNEQFF; cdr3_nt: TGTGCCAGCAGCTTGGGGAGCGGCCAGACTAGCGGGGGGTACAATGAGCAGTTCTTC
clone_size: -; j_call: TRBJ1-1; d_call: -; v_call: TRBV27; cdr3_aa: CASSLSRNQGTEAFF; cdr3_nt: TGTGCCAGCAGTTTATCGAGGAATCAAGGCACTGAAGCTTTCTTT
clone_size: -; j_call: TRBJ2-7; d_call: TRBD2; v_call: TRBV12-5; cdr3_aa: CASGLTSSGSSYEQYF; cdr3_nt: TGTGCTAGTGGTTTGACATCTAGCGGGAGCTCCTACGAGCAGTACTTC
clone_size: -; j_call: TRBJ2-4; d_call: TRBD2; v_call: TRBV20-1; cdr3_aa: CSASVLAGAALAKNIQYF; cdr3_nt: TGCAGTGCTAGTGTTCTAGCGGGAGCGGCCCTAGCCAAAAACATTCAGTACTTC
clone_size: few; j_call: TRBJ1-1; d_call: -; v_call: TRBV10-3; cdr3_aa: CAISDTGANTEAFF; cdr3_nt: TGTGCCATCAGTGATACGGGGGCGAACACTGAAGCTTTCTTT
clone_size: -; j_call: TRBJ1-6; d_call: -; v_call: TRBV28; cdr3_aa: CASITLGRGSSNSPLHF; cdr3_nt: TGTGCCAGCATTACCCTAGGCAGGGGATCGAGTAATTCACCCCTCCACTTT
clone_size: few; j_call: TRBJ2-2; d_call: -; v_call: TRBV3-1/TRBV3-2; cdr3_aa: CASSQDLRAGELFF; cdr3_nt: TGTGCCAGCAGCCAAGATCTCAGGGCCGGGGAGCTGTTTTTT
clone_size: -; j_call: TRBJ1-5; d_call: -; v_call: TRBV6-5; cdr3_aa: CASSLMGASQPQHF; cdr3_nt: TGTGCCAGCTCCCTGATGGGGGCGAGTCAGCCCCAGCATTTT
clone_size: once; j_call: TRBJ1-4; d_call: -; v_call: TRBV2; cdr3_aa: CASSVPNEKLFF; cdr3_nt: TGTGCCAGCAGTGTACCTAATGAAAAACTGTTTTTT
clone_size: -; j_call: TRBJ2-7; d_call: TRBD1; v_call: TRBV6-5; cdr3_aa: CASSSGQVPYEQYF; cdr3_nt: TGTGCCAGCAGTTCGGGACAGGTGCCCTACGAGCAGTACTTC
clone_size: -; j_call: TRBJ1-1; d_call: -; v_call: TRBV6-5; cdr3_aa: CASTENTEAFF; cdr3_nt: TGTGCCAGCACCGAGAACACTGAAGCTTTCTTT
clone_size: once; j_call: TRBJ1-6; d_call: -; v_call: TRBV4-1; cdr3_aa: CASSPGAARSNSPLHF; cdr3_nt: TGCGCCAGCAGCCCCGGGGCTGCGCGGTCCAATTCACCCCTCCACTTT
clone_size: -; j_call: TRBJ1-5; d_call: TRBD1; v_call: TRBV7-2; cdr3_aa: CASSARTGGNQPQHF; cdr3_nt: TGTGCCAGCAGCGCCCGGACAGGGGGCAATCAGCCCCAGCATTTT
clone_size: -; j_call: TRBJ1-1; d_call: -; v_call: TRBV7-2; cdr3_aa: CASSLDPLATEAFF; cdr3_nt: TGTGCCAGCAGTCTAGACCCTCTCGCCACTGAAGCTTTCTTT
clone_size: -; j_call: TRBJ2-5; d_call: -; v_call: TRBV12-5; cdr3_aa: CASGLGPSFEGEGETQYF; cdr3_nt: TGTGCTAGTGGTTTGGGACCATCGTTCGAGGGAGAGGGAGAGACCCAGTACTTC
clone_size: -; j_call: TRBJ1-1; d_call: -; v_call: TRBV7-3; cdr3_aa: CASRRDGNTEAFF; cdr3_nt: TGTGCCAGCAGAAGGGATGGGAACACTGAAGCTTTCTTT
clone_size: -; j_call: TRBJ1-4; d_call: TRBD1; v_call: TRBV7-2; cdr3_aa: CASSLYERTGESEKLFF; cdr3_nt: TGTGCCAGCAGCTTATACGAGAGGACAGGCGAGAGTGAAAAACTGTTTTTT
clone_size: -; j_call: TRBJ2-4; d_call: -; v_call: TRBV3-1/TRBV3-2; cdr3_aa: CASSQGAPAKNIQYF; cdr3_nt: TGTGCCAGCAGCCAGGGGGCACCAGCCAAAAACATTCAGTACTTC
clone_size: -; j_call: TRBJ1-2; d_call: -; v_call: TRBV10-3; cdr3_aa: CAISEEGTLANYGYTF; cdr3_nt: TGTGCCATCAGTGAGGAAGGGACTCTAGCTAACTATGGCTACACCTTC
clone_size: -; j_call: TRBJ2-7; d_call: -; v_call: TRBV6-6; cdr3_aa: CASSYSNAREYEQYF; cdr3_nt: TGTGCCAGCAGTTACTCGAATGCCCGGGAGTACGAGCAGTACTTC
clone_size: -; j_call: TRBJ2-5; d_call: TRBD2; v_call: TRBV5-1; cdr3_aa: CASSPTSGNEETQYF; cdr3_nt: TGCGCCAGCAGCCCGACTAGCGGCAATGAAGAGACCCAGTACTTC
clone_size: once; j_call: TRBJ2-5; d_call: -; v_call: TRBV7-8; cdr3_aa: CASSFSGRTQETQYF; cdr3_nt: TGTGCCAGCAGCTTCTCGGGACGTACCCAAGAGACCCAGTACTTC
clone_size: once; j_call: TRBJ2-1; d_call: -; v_call: TRBV5-1; cdr3_aa: CASSSSGSSYNEQFF; cdr3_nt: TGCGCCAGCAGCTCTTCAGGGAGCTCCTACAATGAGCAGTTCTTC